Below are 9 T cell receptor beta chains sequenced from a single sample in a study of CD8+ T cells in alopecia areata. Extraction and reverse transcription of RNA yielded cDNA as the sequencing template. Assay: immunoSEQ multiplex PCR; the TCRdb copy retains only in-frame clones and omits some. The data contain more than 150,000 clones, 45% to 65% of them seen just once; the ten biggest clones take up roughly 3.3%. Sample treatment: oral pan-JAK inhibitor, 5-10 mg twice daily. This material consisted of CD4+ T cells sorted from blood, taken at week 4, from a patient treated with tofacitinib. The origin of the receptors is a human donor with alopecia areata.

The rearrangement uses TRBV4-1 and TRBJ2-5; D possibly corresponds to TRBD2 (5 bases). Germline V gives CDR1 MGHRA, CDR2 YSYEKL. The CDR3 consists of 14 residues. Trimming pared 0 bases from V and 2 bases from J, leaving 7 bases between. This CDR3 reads CASSQESGQETQYF. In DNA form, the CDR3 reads TGCGCCAGCAGCCAAGAAAGCGGTCAAGAGACCCAGTACTTC.

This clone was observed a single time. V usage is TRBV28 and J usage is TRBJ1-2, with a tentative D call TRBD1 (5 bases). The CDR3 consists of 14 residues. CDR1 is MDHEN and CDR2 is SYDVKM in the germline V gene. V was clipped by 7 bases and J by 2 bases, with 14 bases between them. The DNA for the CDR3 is TGTGCCAGCACCCTCGGACGGGACAACTATGGCTACACCTTC. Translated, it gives CASTLGRDNYGYTF.

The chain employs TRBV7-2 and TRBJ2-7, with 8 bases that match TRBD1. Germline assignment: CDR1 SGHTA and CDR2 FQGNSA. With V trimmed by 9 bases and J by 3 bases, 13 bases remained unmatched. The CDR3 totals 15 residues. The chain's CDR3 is CASRPTGGTFYEQYF. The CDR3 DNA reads TGTGCCAGTAGACCCACAGGGGGAACATTCTACGAGCAGTACTTC.

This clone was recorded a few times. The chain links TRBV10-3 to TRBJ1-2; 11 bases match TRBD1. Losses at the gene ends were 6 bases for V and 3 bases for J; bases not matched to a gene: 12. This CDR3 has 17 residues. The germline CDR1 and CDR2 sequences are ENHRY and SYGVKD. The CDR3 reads CAISETLPGQGDYGYTF. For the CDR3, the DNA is TGTGCCATCAGCGAGACATTGCCGGGACAGGGGGACTATGGCTACACCTTC.

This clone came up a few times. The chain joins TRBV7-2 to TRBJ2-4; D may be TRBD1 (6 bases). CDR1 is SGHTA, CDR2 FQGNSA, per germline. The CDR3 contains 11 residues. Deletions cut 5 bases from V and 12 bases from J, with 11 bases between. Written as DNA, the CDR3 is TGTGCCAGCAGCCTCGCAGGGGCTCAGTACTTC. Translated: CASSLAGAQYF.

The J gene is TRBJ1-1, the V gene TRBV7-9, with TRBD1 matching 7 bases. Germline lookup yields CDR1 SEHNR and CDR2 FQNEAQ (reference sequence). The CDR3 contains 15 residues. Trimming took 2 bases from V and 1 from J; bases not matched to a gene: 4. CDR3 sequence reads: CASSLTGQTNTEAFF. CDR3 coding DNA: TGTGCCAGCAGCTTAACGGGACAGACGAACACTGAAGCTTTCTTT.

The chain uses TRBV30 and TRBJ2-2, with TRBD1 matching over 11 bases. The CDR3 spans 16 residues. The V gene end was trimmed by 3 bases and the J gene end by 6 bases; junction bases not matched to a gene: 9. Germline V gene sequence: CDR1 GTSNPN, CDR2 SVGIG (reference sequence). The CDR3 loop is CAWRPLPGQGAGELFF. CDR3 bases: TGTGCCTGGAGACCCCTCCCGGGACAGGGGGCCGGGGAGCTGTTTTTT.

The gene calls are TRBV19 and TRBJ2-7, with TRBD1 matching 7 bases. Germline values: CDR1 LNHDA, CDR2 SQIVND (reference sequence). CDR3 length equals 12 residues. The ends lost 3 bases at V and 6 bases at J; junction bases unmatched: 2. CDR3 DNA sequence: TGTGCCAGTAGTATTTCAGGGGGCGAGCAGTACTTC. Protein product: CASSISGGEQYF.

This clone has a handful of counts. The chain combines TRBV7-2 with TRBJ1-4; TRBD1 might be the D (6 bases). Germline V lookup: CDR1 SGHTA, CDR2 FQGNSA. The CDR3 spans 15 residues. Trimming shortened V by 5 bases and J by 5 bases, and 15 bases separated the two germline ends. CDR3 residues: CASSLSGTPNEKLFF. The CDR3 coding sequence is TGTGCCAGCAGCCTCTCCGGGACACCAAATGAAAAACTGTTTTTT.